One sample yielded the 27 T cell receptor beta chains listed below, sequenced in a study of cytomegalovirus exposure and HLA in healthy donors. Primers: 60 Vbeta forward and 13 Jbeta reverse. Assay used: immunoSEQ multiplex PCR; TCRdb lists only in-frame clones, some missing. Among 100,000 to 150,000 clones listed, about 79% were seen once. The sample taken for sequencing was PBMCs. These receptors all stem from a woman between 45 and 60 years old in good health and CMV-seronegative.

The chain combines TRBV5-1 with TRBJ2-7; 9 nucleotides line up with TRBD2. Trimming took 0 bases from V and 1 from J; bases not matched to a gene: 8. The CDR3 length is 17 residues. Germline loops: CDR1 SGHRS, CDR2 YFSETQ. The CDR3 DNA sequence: TGCGCCAGCAGCTTGGGGGCCTCGACTAGCGGTTCCTACGAGCAGTACTTC. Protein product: CASSLGASTSGSYEQYF. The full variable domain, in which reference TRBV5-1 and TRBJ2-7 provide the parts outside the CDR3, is KAGVTQTPRYLIKTRGQQVTLSCSPISGHRSVSWYQQTPGQGLQFLFEYFSETQRNKGNFPGRFSGRQFSNSRSEMNVSTLELGDSALYLCASSLGASTSGSYEQYFGPGTRLTVT.

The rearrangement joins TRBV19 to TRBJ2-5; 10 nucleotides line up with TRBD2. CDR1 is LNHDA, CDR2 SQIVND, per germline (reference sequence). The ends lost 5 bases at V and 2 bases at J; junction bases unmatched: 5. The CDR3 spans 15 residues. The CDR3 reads CASSSTSGSQETQYF. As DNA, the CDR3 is TGTGCCAGTAGTTCGACTAGCGGGTCACAAGAGACCCAGTACTTC.

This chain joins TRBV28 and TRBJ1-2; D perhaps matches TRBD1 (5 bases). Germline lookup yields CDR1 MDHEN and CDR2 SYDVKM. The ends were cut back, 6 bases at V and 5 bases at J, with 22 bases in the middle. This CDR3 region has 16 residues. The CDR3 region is CASSVRVEGTLYGYTF. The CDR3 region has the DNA TGTGCCAGCAGCGTCCGGGTAGAAGGGACTCTGTATGGCTACACCTTC.

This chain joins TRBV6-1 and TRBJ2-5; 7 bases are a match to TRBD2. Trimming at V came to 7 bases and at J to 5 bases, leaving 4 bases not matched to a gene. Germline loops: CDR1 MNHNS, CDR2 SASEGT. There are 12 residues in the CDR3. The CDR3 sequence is CASNGGWETQYF. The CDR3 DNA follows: TGTGCCAGCAACGGGGGGTGGGAGACCCAGTACTTC.

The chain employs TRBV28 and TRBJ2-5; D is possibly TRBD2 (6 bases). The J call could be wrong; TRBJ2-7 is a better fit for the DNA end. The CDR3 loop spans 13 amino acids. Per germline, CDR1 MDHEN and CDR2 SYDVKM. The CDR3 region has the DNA TGTGCCAGCAGGGGGGACTCGACCTACGAGCAGTACTTC. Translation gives CASRGDSTYEQYF.

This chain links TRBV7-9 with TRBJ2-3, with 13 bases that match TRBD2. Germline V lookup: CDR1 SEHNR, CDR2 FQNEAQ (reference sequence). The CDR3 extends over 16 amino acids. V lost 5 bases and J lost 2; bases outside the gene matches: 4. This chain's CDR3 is CASSAGLAGHTDTQYF. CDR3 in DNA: TGTGCCAGCAGCGCGGGACTAGCGGGACACACAGATACGCAGTATTTT.

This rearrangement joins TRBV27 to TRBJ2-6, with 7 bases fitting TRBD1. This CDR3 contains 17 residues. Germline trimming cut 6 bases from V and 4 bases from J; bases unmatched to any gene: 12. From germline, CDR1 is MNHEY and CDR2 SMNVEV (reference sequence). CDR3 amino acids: CASSRQGLQVGANVLTF. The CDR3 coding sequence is TGTGCCAGCAGCCGACAGGGTTTGCAGGTGGGGGCCAACGTCCTGACTTTC.

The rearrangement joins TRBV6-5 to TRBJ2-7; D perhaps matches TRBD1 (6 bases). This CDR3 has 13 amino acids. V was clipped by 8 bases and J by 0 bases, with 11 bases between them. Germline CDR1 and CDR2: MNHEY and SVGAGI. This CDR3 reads CASGQTASYEQYF. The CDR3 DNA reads TGTGCCAGCGGACAGACGGCCTCCTACGAGCAGTACTTC.

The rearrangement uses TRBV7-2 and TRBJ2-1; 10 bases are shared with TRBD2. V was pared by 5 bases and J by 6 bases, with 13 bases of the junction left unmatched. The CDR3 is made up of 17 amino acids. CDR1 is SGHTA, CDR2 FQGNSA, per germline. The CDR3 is CASSPTSGMVYGNEQFF. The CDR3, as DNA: TGTGCCAGCAGCCCAACTAGCGGGATGGTCTACGGCAATGAGCAGTTCTTC.

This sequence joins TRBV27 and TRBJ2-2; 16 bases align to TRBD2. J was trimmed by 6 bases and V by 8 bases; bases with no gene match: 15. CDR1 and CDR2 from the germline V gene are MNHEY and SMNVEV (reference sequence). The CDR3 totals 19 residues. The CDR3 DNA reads TGTGCCAGCCACCCCACCGGGACTAGCGGGAGGGCCTTGGCCGGGGAGCTGTTTTTT. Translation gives CASHPTGTSGRALAGELFF.

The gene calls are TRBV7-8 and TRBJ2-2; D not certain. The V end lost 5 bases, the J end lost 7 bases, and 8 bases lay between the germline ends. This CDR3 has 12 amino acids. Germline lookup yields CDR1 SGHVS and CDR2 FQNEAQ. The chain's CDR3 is CASSKRIGELFF. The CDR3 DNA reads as TGTGCCAGCAGCAAGAGGATCGGGGAGCTGTTTTTT. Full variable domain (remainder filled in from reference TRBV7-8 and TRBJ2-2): GAGVSQSPRYKVAKRGQDVALRCDPISGHVSLFWYQQALGQGPEFLTYFQNEAQLDKSGLPSDRFFAERPEGSVSTLKIQRTQQEDSAVYLCASSKRIGELFFGEGSRLTVL.

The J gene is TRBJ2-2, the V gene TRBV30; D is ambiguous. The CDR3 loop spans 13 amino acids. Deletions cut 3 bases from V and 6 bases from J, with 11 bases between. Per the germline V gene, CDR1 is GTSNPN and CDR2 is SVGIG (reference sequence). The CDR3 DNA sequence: TGTGCCTGGAGGATACAATCCCCCGGGGAGCTGTTTTTT. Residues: CAWRIQSPGELFF.

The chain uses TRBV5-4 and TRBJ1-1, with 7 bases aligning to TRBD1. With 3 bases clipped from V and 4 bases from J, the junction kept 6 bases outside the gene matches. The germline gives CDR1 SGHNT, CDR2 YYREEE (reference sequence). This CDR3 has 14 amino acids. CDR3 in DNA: TGTGCCAGCAGCTCCACAGGGGCGACCACTGAAGCTTTCTTT. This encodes CASSSTGATTEAFF.

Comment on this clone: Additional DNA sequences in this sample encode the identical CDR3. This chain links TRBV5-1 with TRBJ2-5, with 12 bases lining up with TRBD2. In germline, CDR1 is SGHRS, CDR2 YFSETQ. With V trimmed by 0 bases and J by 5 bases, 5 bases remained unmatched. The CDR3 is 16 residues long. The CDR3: CASSLGLAGVGETQYF. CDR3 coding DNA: TGCGCCAGCAGCTTGGGACTAGCGGGAGTTGGGGAGACCCAGTACTTC.

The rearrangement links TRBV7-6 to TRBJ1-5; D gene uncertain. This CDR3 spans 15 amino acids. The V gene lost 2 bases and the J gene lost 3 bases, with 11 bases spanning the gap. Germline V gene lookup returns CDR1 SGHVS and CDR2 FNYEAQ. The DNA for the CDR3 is TGTGCCAGCAGCTTATTTTCGGGTCCCAATCAGCCCCAGCATTTT. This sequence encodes CASSLFSGPNQPQHF.

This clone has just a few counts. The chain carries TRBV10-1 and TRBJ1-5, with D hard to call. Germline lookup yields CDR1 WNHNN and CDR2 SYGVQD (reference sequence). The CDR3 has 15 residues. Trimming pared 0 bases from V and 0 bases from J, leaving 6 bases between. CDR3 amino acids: CASSESADSNQPQHF. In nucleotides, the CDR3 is TGCGCCAGCAGTGAGTCGGCAGATAGCAATCAGCCCCAGCATTTT.

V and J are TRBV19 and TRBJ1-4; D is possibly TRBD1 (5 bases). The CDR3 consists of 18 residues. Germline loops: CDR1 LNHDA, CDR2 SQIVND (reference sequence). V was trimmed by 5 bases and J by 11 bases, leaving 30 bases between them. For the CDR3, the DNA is TGTGCCAGTAGTCGCCTTGGGACGGTTGCAGCCCCGGGAGGGAAACTGTTTTTT. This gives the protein CASSRLGTVAAPGGKLFF.

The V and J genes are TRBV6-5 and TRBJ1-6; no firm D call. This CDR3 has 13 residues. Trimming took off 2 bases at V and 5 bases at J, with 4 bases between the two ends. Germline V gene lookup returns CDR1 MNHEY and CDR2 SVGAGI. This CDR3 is CASSYANNSPLHF. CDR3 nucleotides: TGTGCCAGCAGTTACGCGAATAATTCACCCCTCCACTTT.

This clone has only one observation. The chain's CDR3 is CASSRDNEPTEQYF. The CDR3 nucleotides are TGCGCCAGCAGCCGAGACAACGAACCGACCGAGCAGTACTTC. V gene TRBV5-1 combines with J gene TRBJ2-7; D gene ambiguous. The germline V gene encodes CDR1 SGHRS and CDR2 YFSETQ. V was clipped by 4 bases and J by 6 bases, with 17 bases between them. The CDR3 is made up of 14 amino acids.

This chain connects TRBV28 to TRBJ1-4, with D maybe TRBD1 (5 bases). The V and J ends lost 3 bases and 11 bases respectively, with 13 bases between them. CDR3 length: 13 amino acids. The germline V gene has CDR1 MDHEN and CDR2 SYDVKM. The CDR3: CASSLGRGVKLFF. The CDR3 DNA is TGTGCCAGCAGTTTGGGACGCGGGGTGAAACTGTTTTTT.

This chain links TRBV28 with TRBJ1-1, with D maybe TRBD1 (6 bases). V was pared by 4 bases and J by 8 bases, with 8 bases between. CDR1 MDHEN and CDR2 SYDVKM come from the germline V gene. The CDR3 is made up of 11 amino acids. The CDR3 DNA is TGTGCCAGCAGTTCAGGACAGGAAGCTTTCTTT. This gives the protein CASSSGQEAFF. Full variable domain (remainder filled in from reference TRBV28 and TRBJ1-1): DVKVTQSSRYLVKRTGEKVFLECVQDMDHENMFWYRQDPGLGLRLIYFSYDVKMKEKGDIPEGYSVSREKKERFSLILESASTNQTSMYLCASSSGQEAFFGQGTRLTVV.

The CDR3 DNA reads as TGCGCCAGCAGCCAAGATCCGGGCTCTGGAAACACCATATATTTT. Translating gives CASSQDPGSGNTIYF. The V gene is TRBV4-1, the J gene TRBJ1-3; D remains ambiguous. CDR1 is MGHRA, CDR2 YSYEKL, per germline. V lost 0 bases to trimming and J lost 0 bases, with 6 bases between them. The CDR3 runs to 15 residues.

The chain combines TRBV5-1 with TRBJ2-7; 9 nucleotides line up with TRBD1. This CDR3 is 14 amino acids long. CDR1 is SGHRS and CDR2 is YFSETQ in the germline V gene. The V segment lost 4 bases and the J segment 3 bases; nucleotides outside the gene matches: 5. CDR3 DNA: TGCGCCAGCAGCCCGACAGGGGGTTACTACGAGCAGTACTTC. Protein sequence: CASSPTGGYYEQYF. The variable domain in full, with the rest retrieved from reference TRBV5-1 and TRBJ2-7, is KAGVTQTPRYLIKTRGQQVTLSCSPISGHRSVSWYQQTPGQGLQFLFEYFSETQRNKGNFPGRFSGRQFSNSRSEMNVSTLELGDSALYLCASSPTGGYYEQYFGPGTRLTVT.

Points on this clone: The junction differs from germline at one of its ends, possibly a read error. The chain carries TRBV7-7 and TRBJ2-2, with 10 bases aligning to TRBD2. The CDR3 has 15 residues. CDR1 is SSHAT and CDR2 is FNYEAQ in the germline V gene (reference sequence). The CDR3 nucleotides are TGTGCTAGCAGCTTAGCGGGAGGTGACACCGGGGAGCTGTTTTTT. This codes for CASSLAGGDTGELFF.

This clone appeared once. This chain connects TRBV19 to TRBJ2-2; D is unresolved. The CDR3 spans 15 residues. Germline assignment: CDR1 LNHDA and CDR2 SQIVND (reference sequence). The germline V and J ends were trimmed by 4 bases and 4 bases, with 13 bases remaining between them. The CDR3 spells CASSSGAAGTGELFF. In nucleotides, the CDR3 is TGTGCCAGTAGTAGTGGTGCGGCCGGCACCGGGGAGCTGTTTTTT.

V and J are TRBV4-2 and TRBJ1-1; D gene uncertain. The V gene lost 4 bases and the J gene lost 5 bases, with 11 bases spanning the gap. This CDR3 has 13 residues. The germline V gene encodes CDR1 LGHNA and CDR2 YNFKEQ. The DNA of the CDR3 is TGTGCCAGCAGCCTGTTCGGCGGTACTGAAGCTTTCTTT. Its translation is CASSLFGGTEAFF.

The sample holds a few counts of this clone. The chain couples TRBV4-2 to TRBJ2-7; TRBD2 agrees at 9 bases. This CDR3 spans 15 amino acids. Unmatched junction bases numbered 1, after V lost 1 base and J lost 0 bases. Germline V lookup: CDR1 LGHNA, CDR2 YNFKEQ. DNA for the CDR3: TGTGCCAGCAGCCAAGGACTAGCGGACTCCTACGAGCAGTACTTC. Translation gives CASSQGLADSYEQYF.